The clone carrying this TCR beta chain was seen a few times. The sample originates from a study of blood T cell repertoires in COVID-19. Study-level information: Sites across the United States, Italy and Spain contributed samples from acute and convalescent COVID-19. The analysed material was cDNA or gDNA that came from T cells, B-cell-depleted T cells, or PBMCs.

CDR1 and CDR2 from the germline V gene are MNHEY and SVGAGI. CDR3 length: 15 amino acids. Trimming removed 6 bases from V and 8 bases from J; junction bases left unmatched: 14. Measured with immunoSEQ multiplex PCR; TCRdb has only the in-frame clones, and not every one. This sample carries roughly 240,000 clones, 86% of them seen once, and the ten largest clones take about 1.6%. J is TRBJ1-2 and V is TRBV6-5; 8 nucleotides align to TRBD1. The source material was peripheral blood. This TCR derives from an older woman who had recovered from COVID-19. The CDR3 region has the DNA TGTGCCAGCAGAAGCCATTGGACAGGGAGCGGGGGCTACACCTTC. Protein: CASRSHWTGSGGYTF.